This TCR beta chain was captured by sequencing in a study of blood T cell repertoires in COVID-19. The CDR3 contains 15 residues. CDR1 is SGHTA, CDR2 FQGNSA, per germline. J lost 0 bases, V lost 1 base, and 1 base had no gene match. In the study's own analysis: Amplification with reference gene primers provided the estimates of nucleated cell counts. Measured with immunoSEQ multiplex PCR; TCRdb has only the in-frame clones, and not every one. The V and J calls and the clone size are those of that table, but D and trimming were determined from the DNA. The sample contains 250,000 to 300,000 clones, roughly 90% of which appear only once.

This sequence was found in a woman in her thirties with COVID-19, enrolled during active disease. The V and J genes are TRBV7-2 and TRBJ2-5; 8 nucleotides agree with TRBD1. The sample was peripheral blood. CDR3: CASSLGTGYQETQYF. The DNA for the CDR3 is TGTGCCAGCAGCTTAGGGACAGGGTACCAAGAGACCCAGTACTTC.